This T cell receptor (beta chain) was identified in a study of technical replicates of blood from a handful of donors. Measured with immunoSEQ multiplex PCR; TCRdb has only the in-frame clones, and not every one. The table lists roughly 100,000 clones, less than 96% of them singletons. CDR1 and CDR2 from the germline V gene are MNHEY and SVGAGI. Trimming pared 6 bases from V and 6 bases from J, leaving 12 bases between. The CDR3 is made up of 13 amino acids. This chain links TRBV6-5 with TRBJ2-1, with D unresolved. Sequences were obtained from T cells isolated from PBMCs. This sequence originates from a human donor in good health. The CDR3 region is CASRVPYINEQFF. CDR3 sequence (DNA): TGTGCCAGCAGGGTCCCTTACATCAATGAGCAGTTCTTC.